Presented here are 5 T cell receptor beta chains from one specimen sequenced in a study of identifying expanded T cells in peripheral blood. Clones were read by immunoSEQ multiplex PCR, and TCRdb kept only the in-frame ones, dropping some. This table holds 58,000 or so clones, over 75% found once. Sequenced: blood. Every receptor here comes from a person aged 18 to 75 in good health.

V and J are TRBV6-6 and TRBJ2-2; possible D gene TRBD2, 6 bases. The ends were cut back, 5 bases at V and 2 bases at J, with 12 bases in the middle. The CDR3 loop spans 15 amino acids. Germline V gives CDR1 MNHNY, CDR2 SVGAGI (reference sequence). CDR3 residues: CASSPGTFNTGELFF. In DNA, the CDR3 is TGTGCCAGCAGTCCCGGGACTTTTAACACCGGGGAGCTGTTTTTT.

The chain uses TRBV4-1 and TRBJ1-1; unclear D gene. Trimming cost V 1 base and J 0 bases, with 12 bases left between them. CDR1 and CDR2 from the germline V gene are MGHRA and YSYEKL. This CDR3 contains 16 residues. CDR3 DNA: TGCGCCAGCAGCCAAGCCCCCCCAGTAATGAACACTGAAGCTTTCTTT. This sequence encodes CASSQAPPVMNTEAFF.

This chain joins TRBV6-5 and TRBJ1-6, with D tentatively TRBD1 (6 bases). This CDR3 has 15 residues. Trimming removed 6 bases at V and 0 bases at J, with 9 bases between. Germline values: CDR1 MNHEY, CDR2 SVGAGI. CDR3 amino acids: CASSVDSSYNSPLHF. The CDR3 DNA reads TGTGCCAGCAGCGTGGACAGCTCCTATAATTCACCCCTCCACTTT.

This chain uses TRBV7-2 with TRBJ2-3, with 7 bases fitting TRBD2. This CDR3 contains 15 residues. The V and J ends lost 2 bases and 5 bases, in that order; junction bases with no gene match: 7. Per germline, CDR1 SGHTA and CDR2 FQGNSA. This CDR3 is CASSLWMVAGDTQYF. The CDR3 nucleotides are TGTGCCAGCAGCTTATGGATGGTAGCGGGAGATACGCAGTATTTT.

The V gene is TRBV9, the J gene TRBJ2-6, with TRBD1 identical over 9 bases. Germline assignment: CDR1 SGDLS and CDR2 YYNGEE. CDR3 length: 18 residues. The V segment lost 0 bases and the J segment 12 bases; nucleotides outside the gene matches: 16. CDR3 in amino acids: CASSVGGTGSLGPPVLTF. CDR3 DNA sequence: TGTGCCAGCAGCGTAGGAGGGACAGGGTCTCTGGGGCCGCCCGTCCTGACTTTC.